Shown below are 14 T cell receptor beta chains from a single sample sequenced in a study of CD8 T cells in ankylosing spondylitis (dated by TCRdb to 2017 to 2019). The library was made by 5' RACE. Data came from an Illumina HiSeq 2500. In-frame beta chains were kept once TCRdb had trimmed the public reads at Q25 with fastp and called clones with MiXCR. Rows matching on CDR3 protein sequence are summarized as one entry with the most common DNA and genes. This sample is represented by hundreds of thousands of distinct CDR3 sequences; 8.6% of them were singletons. Under 7.5% of the sample is taken by the ten largest. The source material was blood, either unsorted or a sorted T cell fraction (not recorded which). These receptors came from a male donor with ankylosing spondylitis or in good health (not recorded which).

This clonotype was seen at least ten times. The rearrangement joins TRBV6-2 or TRBV6-3 to TRBJ2-7; no clear D gene. The V gene's germline CDR1 is MNHEY and CDR2 SVGEGT. The CDR3 is made up of 15 amino acids. Trimming stripped 2 bases from V and 7 bases from J, with 18 bases between. CDR3 amino acids: CASSYEQPPSDEQYF. The CDR3 nucleotides read TGTGCCAGCAGTTACGAACAGCCTCCATCCGATGAGCAGTACTTC.

This clonotype was counted many times. V and J are TRBV5-1 and TRBJ1-6; no clear D gene. V was pared by 0 bases and J by 6 bases, with 7 bases between. The germline V gene encodes CDR1 SGHRS and CDR2 YFSETQ. The CDR3 covers 14 residues. The CDR3 DNA follows: TGCGCCAGCAGCTTGGAACGGCGTAATTCACCCCTCCACTTT. Translating gives CASSLERRNSPLHF. Combining the CDR3 with reference TRBV5-1 and TRBJ1-6 gives the whole variable domain KAGVTQTPRYLIKTRGQQVTLSCSPISGHRSVSWYQQTPGQGLQFLFEYFSETQRNKGNFPGRFSGRQFSNSRSEMNVSTLELGDSALYLCASSLERRNSPLHFGNGTRLTVT.

This clonotype was observed a few times. This sequence joins TRBV14 and TRBJ2-7; 10 bases agree with TRBD1. Germline V lookup: CDR1 SGHDN, CDR2 FVKESK. This CDR3 spans 15 amino acids. J gave up 3 bases and V 3 bases, and 5 bases lay outside the gene matches. The CDR3 loop is CASSQSDRGLYEQYF. The DNA of the CDR3 is TGTGCCAGCAGCCAGTCCGACAGGGGGCTCTACGAGCAGTACTTC.

This clonotype occurred many times. The V and J genes are TRBV7-8 and TRBJ2-5, with 7 bases matching TRBD2. Germline-derived CDR1 and CDR2 are SGHVS and FQNEAQ. V lost 2 bases to trimming and J lost 2 bases; unmatched junction nucleotides: 14. This CDR3 is 18 amino acids long. The CDR3 is CASSLSRAGTKLQETQYF. For the CDR3, the DNA is TGTGCCAGCAGCTTATCCCGAGCCGGGACTAAACTTCAAGAGACCCAGTACTTC.

The table lists this clonotype with a few counts. The V call is TRBV20-1, the J call TRBJ1-4; D unresolved. V was shortened by 0 bases and J by 8 bases, with 16 bases between the two germline ends. CDR1 and CDR2 from the germline V gene are DFQATT and SNEGSKA (reference sequence). This CDR3 spans 15 amino acids. The CDR3 DNA sequence: TGCAGTGCTAGAGATTACCAGGAGCTACGAGAAAAACTGTTTTTT. Translating gives CSARDYQELREKLFF.

This clonotype was detected many times. The V and J genes are TRBV7-9 and TRBJ1-2; D not resolved. Deletions cut 4 bases from V and 3 bases from J, with 12 bases between. CDR1 is SEHNR, CDR2 FQNEAQ, per germline (reference sequence). The CDR3 is 14 amino acids. The CDR3 DNA reads TGTGCCAGCAGCTCCGTTTCGACCGACTATGGCTACACCTTC. The encoded protein is CASSSVSTDYGYTF.

This clonotype was observed a handful of times. The V gene is TRBV9, the J gene TRBJ1-1; D is unresolved. The CDR3 spans 14 residues. The germline V and J ends were trimmed by 3 bases and 4 bases, with 13 bases remaining between them. Per the germline V gene, CDR1 is SGDLS and CDR2 is YYNGEE. The CDR3 sequence: CASSARTGRTEAFF. CDR3 coding DNA: TGTGCCAGCAGCGCGAGAACCGGTCGCACTGAAGCTTTCTTT.

This clonotype was recorded at least ten times. The chain links TRBV18 to TRBJ1-1; the match to TRBD1 covers 7 bases. The CDR3 has 11 residues. Germline lookup yields CDR1 KGHSH and CDR2 LQKENI. With V trimmed by 6 bases and J by 11 bases, 6 bases remained unmatched. CDR3 coding DNA: TGTGCCAGCTCCTGGGACAGAGAGGCTTTCTTT. Translating gives CASSWDREAFF.

The V and J genes are TRBV7-8 and TRBJ2-3, with D tentatively TRBD2 (6 bases). The CDR3 totals 14 residues. The V and J ends lost 4 bases and 6 bases respectively, with 14 bases between them. Germline V gene lookup returns CDR1 SGHVS and CDR2 FQNEAQ. The chain's CDR3 is CASSSDYLSDTQYF. The CDR3 DNA sequence: TGTGCCAGCAGCTCGGACTACCTTTCGGATACGCAGTATTTT.

The V gene is TRBV20-1, the J gene TRBJ2-7; 7 bases line up with TRBD2. There are 15 residues in the CDR3. With 0 bases clipped from V and 2 bases from J, the junction kept 7 bases outside the gene matches. Germline V gives CDR1 DFQATT, CDR2 SNEGSKA (reference sequence). CDR3 protein: CSARDRSGATYEQYF. CDR3 DNA sequence: TGCAGTGCTAGAGATAGGAGCGGGGCGACCTACGAGCAGTACTTC.

The chain couples TRBV20-1 to TRBJ2-6, with 9 bases aligning to TRBD2. The V and J ends lost 3 bases and 0 bases, in that order; junction bases with no gene match: 6. Germline V gene data show CDR1 as DFQATT and CDR2 as SNEGSKA (reference sequence). This CDR3 spans 17 amino acids. As DNA, the CDR3 is TGCAGTGCTAGTCAACTAGCGGGCCACTCTGGGGCCAACGTCCTGACTTTC. This encodes CSASQLAGHSGANVLTF.

This clonotype was seen ten or more times. The rearrangement links TRBV20-1 to TRBJ2-3; D gene ambiguous. The V end was cut by 6 bases, the J end by 0 bases, with 10 bases between. Per germline, CDR1 DFQATT and CDR2 SNEGSKA (reference sequence). This CDR3 region has 13 residues. The CDR3 region has the DNA TGCAGTGCGCATGACACAAGCACAGATACGCAGTATTTT. Protein product: CSAHDTSTDTQYF.

This clonotype has at least ten counts. The chain recombines TRBV20-1 with TRBJ1-5; no definite D call. The CDR3 has 14 residues. CDR1 and CDR2 from the germline V gene are DFQATT and SNEGSKA (reference sequence). Trimming took 3 bases from V and 5 from J, leaving 14 bases between them. The CDR3: CSASTEREDQPQHF. The CDR3 DNA reads as TGCAGTGCTAGTACCGAGAGGGAGGATCAGCCCCAGCATTTT.

The chain combines TRBV20-1 with TRBJ1-1; TRBD1 might be the D (5 bases). The CDR3 totals 15 residues. CDR1 is DFQATT, CDR2 SNEGSKA, per germline (reference sequence). With 6 bases removed from V and 2 bases from J, the gap between germline ends came to 19 bases. CDR3 residues: CSAGDSRGGNTEAFF. CDR3 DNA: TGCAGTGCCGGGGATTCGAGGGGTGGAAACACTGAAGCTTTCTTT.